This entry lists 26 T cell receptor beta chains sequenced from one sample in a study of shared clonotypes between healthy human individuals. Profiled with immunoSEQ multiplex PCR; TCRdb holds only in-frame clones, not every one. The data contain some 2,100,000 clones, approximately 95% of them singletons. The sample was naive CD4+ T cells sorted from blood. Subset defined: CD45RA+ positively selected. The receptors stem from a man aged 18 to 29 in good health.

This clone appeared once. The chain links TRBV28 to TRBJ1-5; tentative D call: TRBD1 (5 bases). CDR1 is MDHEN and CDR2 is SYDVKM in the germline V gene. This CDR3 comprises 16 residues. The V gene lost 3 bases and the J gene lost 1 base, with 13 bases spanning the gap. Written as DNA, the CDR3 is TGTGCCAGCAGTTTTTTCGATTGGGGCAGCAATCAGCCCCAGCATTTT. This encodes CASSFFDWGSNQPQHF.

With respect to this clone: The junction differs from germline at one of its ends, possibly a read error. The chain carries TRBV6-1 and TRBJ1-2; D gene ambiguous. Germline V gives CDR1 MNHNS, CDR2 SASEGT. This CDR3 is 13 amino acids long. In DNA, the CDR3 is TGTGCCAGCAGGGAAGGGCGTAACTATGGCTACACCTTC. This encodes CASREGRNYGYTF.

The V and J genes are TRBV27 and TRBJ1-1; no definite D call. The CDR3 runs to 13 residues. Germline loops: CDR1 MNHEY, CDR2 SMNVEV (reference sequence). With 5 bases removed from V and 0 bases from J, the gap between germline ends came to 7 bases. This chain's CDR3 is CASSGTVNTEAFF. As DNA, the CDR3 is TGTGCCAGCAGTGGTACTGTGAACACTGAAGCTTTCTTT.

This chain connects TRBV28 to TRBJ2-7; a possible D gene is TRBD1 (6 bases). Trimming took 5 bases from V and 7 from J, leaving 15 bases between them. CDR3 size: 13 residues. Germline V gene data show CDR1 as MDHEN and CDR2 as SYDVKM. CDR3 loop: CASSETGNGEQYF. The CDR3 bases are TGTGCCAGCAGTGAGACAGGTAATGGGGAGCAGTACTTC.

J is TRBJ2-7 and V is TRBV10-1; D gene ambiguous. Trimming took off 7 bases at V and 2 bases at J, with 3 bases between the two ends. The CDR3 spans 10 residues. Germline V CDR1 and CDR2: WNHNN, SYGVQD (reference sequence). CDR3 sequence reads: CASKAYEQYF. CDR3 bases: TGCGCCAGCAAAGCCTACGAGCAGTACTTC.

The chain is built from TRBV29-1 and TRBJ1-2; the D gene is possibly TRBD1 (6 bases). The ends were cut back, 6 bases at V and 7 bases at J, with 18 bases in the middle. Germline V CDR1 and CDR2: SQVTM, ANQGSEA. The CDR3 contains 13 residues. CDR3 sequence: CSVRGGAEVGYTF. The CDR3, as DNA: TGCAGCGTCCGCGGGGGGGCCGAGGTTGGCTACACCTTC.

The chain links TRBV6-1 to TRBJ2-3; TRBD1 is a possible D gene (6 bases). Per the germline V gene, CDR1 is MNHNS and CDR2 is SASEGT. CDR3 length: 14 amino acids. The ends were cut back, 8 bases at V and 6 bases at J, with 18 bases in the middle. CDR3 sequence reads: CASGGFPRGDTQYF. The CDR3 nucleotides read TGTGCCAGCGGGGGCTTCCCGAGGGGGGATACGCAGTATTTT.

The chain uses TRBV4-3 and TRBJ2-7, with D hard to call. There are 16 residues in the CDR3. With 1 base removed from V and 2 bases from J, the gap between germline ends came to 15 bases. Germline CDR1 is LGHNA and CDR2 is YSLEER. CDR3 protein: CASSQGWPPGTYEQYF. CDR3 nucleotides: TGCGCCAGCAGCCAAGGGTGGCCCCCTGGCACCTACGAGCAGTACTTC.

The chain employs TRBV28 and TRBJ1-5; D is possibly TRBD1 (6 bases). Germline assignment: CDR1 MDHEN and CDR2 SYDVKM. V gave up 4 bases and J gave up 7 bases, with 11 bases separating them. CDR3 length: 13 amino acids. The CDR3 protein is CASSSYRVQPQHF. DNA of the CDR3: TGTGCCAGCAGTTCGTACAGGGTGCAGCCCCAGCATTTT.

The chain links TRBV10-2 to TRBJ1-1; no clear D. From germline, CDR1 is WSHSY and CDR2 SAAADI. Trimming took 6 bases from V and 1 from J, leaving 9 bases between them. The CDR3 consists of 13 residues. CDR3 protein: CASSSLGNTEAFF. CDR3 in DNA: TGCGCCAGCAGCAGTTTGGGGAACACTGAAGCTTTCTTT.

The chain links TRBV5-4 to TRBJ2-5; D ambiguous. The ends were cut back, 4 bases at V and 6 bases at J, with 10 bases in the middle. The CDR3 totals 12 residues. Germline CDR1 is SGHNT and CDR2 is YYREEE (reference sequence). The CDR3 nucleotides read TGTGCCAGCAGCCCCGGCCTCCAGACCCAGTACTTC. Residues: CASSPGLQTQYF.

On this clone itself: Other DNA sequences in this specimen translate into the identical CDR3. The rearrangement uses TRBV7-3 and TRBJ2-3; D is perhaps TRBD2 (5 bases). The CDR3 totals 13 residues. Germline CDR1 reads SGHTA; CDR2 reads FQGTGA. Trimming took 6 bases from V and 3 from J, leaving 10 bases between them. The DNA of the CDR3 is TGTGCCAGCAGTTTTACTAGGACAGATACGCAGTATTTT. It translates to CASSFTRTDTQYF.

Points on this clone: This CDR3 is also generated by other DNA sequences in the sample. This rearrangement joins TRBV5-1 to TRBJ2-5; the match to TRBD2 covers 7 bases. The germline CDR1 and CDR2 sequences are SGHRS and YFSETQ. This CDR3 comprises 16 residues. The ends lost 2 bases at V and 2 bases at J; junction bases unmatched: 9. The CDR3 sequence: CASSLGPAGSQETQYF. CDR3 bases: TGCGCCAGCAGCTTAGGTCCAGCGGGGTCTCAAGAGACCCAGTACTTC.

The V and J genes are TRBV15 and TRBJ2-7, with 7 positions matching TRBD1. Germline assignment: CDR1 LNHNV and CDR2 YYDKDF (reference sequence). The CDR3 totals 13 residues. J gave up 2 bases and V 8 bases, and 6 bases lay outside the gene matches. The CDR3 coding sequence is TGTGCCACCGCCCGACAGGGAACCTACGAGCAGTACTTC. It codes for CATARQGTYEQYF.

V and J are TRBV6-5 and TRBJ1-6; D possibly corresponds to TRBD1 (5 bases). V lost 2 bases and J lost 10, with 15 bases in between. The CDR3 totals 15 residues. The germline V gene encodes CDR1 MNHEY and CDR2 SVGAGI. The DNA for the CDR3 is TGTGCCAGCAGTTACAGTGGGGGGGATTCCTCACCCCTCCACTTT. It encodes CASSYSGGDSSPLHF.

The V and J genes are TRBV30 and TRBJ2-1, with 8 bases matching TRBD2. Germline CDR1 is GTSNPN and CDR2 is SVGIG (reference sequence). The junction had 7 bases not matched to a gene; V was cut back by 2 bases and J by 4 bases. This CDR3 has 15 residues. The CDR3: CAWSLSGRSYNEQFF. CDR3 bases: TGTGCCTGGAGTTTAAGCGGGAGATCATACAATGAGCAGTTCTTC.

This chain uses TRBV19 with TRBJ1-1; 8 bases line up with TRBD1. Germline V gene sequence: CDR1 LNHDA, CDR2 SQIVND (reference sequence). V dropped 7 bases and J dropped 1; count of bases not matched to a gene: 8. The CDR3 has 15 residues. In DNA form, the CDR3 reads TGTGCCAGTATCAGGGGGCCGAAGCGGAACACTGAAGCTTTCTTT. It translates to CASIRGPKRNTEAFF.

In nucleotides, the CDR3 is TGCAGCGTTTGGGACCCAGGGTCCTACGAGCAGTACTTC. This gives the protein CSVWDPGSYEQYF. This sequence joins TRBV29-1 and TRBJ2-7; D possibly uses TRBD1 or TRBD2 (5 bases each). This CDR3 contains 13 residues. Germline lookup yields CDR1 SQVTM and CDR2 ANQGSEA. Between the trimmed V and J ends, which lost 5 bases and 1 base, there was a span of 12 bases.

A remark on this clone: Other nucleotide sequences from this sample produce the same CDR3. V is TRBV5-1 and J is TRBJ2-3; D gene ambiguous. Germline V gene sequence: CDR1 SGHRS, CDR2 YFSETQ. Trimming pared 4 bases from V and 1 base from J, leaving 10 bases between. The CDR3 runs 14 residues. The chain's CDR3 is CASSRAGGTDTQYF. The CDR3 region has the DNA TGCGCCAGCAGCAGGGCTGGGGGCACAGATACGCAGTATTTT.

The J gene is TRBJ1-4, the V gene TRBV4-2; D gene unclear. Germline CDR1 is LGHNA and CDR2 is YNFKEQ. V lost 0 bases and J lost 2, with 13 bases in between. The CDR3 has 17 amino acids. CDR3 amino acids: CASSQDYSTSTNEKLFF. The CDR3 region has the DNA TGTGCCAGCAGCCAAGACTACAGCACCTCGACTAATGAAAAACTGTTTTTT.

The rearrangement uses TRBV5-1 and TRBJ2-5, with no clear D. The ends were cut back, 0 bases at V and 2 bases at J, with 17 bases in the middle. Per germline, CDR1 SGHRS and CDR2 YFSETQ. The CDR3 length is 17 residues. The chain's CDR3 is CASSLAGYSGRQETQYF. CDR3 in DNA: TGCGCCAGCAGCTTGGCTGGGTACAGTGGACGGCAAGAGACCCAGTACTTC.

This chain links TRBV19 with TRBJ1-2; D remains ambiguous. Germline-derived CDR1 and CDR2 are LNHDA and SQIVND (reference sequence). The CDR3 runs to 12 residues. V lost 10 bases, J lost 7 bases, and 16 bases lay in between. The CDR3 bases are TGTGCCACTGGGGTTTTAGAAGGTGGCTACACCTTC. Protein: CATGVLEGGYTF.

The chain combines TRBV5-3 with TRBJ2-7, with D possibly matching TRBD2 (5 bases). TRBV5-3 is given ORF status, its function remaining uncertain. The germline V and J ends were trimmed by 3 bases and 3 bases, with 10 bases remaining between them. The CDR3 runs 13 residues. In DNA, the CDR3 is TGTGCCAGAAGCTCGAGCGGCCTCTACGAGCAGTACTTC. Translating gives CARSSSGLYEQYF.

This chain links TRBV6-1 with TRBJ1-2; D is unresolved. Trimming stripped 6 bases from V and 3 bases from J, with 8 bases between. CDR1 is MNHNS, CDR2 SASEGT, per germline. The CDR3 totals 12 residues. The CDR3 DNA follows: TGTGCCAGCAGCCCGGTAGACTATGGCTACACCTTC. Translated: CASSPVDYGYTF.

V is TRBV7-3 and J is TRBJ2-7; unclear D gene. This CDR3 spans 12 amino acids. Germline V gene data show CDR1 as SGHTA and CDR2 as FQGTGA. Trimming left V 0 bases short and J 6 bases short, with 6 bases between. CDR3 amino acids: CASSLTDGEQYF. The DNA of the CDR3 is TGTGCCAGCAGCTTAACAGATGGCGAGCAGTACTTC.

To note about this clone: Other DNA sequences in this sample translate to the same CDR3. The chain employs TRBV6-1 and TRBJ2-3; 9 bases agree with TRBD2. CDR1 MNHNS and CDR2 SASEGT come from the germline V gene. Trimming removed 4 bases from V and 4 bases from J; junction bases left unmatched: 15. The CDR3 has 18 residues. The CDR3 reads CASSVDSRMASGADTQYF. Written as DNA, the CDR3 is TGTGCCAGCAGTGTAGACTCTCGGATGGCTAGCGGGGCAGATACGCAGTATTTT.